This TCR beta chain derives from a study of tumor-infiltrating lymphocytes in primary liver carcinoma. Looking at the study overall: Primary liver carcinoma, confirmed by histopathology, was surgically resected. Points from the study as a whole: In tumor-adjacent and tumor-blood pairs, overlap was lower than in tumor region pairs.

Alongside blood RNA obtained from unsorted whole blood, germline DNA was also extracted. Chronic HBV infection, untreated so far, was present in the patients. Germline values: CDR1 GTSNPN, CDR2 SVGIG (reference sequence). The CDR3 is made up of 12 amino acids. Trimming took 0 bases from V and 4 from J, leaving 5 bases between them. Starting material of 500 to 600 ng total RNA yielded TCR beta cDNA via a constant-region primer. Investigators got TCR beta libraries out of three nested multiplex PCR rounds, done with slightly modified ARM-PCR. Each of the first two PCR rounds ran around 10 cycles with TRBV1-TRBV30 forward and C-beta reverse primers. TCRdb re-called the multiplex PCR reads through MiXCR, storing one row per CDR3 protein. The sample lists 320,000 or so distinct CDR3 sequences, approximately 60% occurring once. In its sample, this clonotype was seen many times. The antigen is undetermined.

The source material was peripheral blood. The chain joins TRBV30 to TRBJ2-3; D gene uncertain. The clonotype comes from a man aged 35 to 55 with primary liver carcinoma and hepatitis B virus infection. DNA for the CDR3: TGTGCCTGGAGTGTACTGGCAGATACGCAGTATTTT. Protein product: CAWSVLADTQYF.